A single T cell receptor (beta chain) is shown here with its context. It has no known antigen specificity. Qualities for individual bases were not recorded, and no much larger clone is one base off. Each collaborating institution followed its own protocols to collect whole blood in K2EDTA tubes. For TCRbeta analysis, collaborator samples were shipped as frozen whole blood, as isolated PBMCs, or as DNA extracted from either sample type. The data stem from a study of blood T cell repertoires in COVID-19 (TCRdb year 2020). Background on the whole study: Samples from collaborators originated in the United States, Italy and Spain and spanned both the acute and convalescent phases of COVID-19. The prospective study material was composed of cDNA or gDNA derived from T cells, B-cell-depleted T cells, or PBMCs. The dataset comprised deeply sampled blood TCRbeta repertoires from subjects exposed to, actively infected with, or recovered from COVID-19. The repertoires were made available in a free public database intended to serve as a resource for research on the immune response to SARS-CoV-2. The samples were drawn from the first 160 participants of the ongoing ImmuneRACE study and from some 1,300 subjects provided by 6 global collaborators. Sample metadata almost always included a de-identified subject ID, COVID-19 status, age in years and sex. Where available, HLA class I and class II types were obtained from metadata supplied by the sample provider rather than from assay-based typing.

TCRbeta CDR3 regions were amplified from genomic DNA by means of the immunoSEQ Assay, a bias-controlled multiplex PCR. Per the source publication's procedure: Within the assay, amplification of reference gene primers was used to estimate how many nucleated cells each sample contained. Sequence reads were collapsed and filtered to measure the absolute abundance of every unique TCRbeta CDR3 rearrangement. For each sample, productive Simpson clonality was calculated as the square root of Simpson's diversity index over productive rearrangements. What TCRdb holds here is the immuneACCESS table cut down to in-frame rearrangements. Part of the clones is not present; checked against another copy, under half of the missing clones reflect an unresolved V gene, and the others are unexplained. From that table come the V and J calls and clone size; the DNA was used to work out D and trimming. The sample profile shows some 150,000 clones; 86% of them were found once. The top ten clonotypes cover roughly 3.5% of the sample.

V loses 1 base, J loses 2 bases, and the germline ends lie 9 bases apart. CDR1 and CDR2 (SGHTA, FQGTGA) derive from the germline V gene. The CDR3 sequence holds 14 residues, the cysteine and phenylalanine included. CDR3 DNA is the only sequence kept; it has 42 bases, read in frame from the first base. General conclusions and limits of the study: How much clinical and demographic metadata was included differed by source and by participant, and the metadata was provided uncurated.

The chain is assembled from TRBV7-3 and TRBJ2-7; TRBD2 is a weak D gene call, 6 bases matching. This clonotype originated in a man aged 70 or older with acute or convalescent COVID-19. Sequenced: peripheral blood. The CDR3 region has the sequence CASSLRDSTYEQYF. The DNA reads TGTGCCAGCAGCTTAAGGGACTCTACCTACGAGCAGTACTTC.